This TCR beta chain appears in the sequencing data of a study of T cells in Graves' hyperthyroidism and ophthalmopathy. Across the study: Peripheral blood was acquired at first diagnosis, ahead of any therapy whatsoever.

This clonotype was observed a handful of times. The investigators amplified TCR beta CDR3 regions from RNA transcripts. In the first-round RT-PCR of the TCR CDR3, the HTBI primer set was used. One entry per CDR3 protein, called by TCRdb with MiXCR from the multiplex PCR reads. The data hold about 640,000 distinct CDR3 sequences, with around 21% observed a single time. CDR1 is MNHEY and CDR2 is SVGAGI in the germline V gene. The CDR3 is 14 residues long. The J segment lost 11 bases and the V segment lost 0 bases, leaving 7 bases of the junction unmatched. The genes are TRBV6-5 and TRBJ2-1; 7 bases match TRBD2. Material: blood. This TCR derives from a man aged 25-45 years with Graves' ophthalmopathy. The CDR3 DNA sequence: TGTGCCAGCAGTTACTCTATCAAGCGGGAACAGCAGTTCTTC. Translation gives CASSYSIKREQQFF.